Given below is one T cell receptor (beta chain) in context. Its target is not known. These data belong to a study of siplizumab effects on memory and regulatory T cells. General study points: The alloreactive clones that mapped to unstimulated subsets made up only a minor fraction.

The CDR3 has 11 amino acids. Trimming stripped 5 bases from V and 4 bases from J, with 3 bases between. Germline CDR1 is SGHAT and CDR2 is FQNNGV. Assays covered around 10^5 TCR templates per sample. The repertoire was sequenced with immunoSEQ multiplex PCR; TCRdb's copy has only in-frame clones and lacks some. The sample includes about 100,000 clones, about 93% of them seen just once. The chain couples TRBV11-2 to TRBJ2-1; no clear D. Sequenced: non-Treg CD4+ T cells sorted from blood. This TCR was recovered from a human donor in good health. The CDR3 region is CASSQYNEQFF. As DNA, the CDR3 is TGTGCCAGCAGCCAGTACAATGAGCAGTTCTTC.